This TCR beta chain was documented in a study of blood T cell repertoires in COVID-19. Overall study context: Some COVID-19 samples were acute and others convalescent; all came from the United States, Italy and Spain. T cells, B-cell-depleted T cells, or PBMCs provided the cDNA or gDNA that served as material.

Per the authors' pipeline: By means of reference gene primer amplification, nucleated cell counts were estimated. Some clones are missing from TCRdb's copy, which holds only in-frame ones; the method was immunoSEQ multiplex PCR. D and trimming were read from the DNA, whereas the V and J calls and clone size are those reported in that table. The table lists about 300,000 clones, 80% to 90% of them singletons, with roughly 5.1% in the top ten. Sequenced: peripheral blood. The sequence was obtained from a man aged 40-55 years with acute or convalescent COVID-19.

The CDR3, as DNA: TGTGCCAGCAGTTTTAACGGGGACTATGGCTACACCTTC. Protein product: CASSFNGDYGYTF. V usage is TRBV12-3 or TRBV12-4 and J usage is TRBJ1-2, with D unclear. The V end lost 3 bases, the J end lost 3 bases, and 8 bases lay between the germline ends. This CDR3 has 13 amino acids.